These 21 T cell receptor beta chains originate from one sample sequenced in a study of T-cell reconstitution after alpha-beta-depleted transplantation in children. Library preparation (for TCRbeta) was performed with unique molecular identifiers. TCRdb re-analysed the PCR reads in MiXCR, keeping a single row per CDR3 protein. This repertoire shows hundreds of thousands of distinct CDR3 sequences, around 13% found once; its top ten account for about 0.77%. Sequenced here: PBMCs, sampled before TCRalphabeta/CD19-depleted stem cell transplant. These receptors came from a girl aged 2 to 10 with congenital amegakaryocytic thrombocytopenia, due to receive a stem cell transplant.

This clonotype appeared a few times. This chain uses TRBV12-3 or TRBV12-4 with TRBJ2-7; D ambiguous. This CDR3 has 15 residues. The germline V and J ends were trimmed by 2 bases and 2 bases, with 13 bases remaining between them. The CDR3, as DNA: TGTGCCAGCAGTTTAAGGCGGACGGTAACCTACGAGCAGTACTTC. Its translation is CASSLRRTVTYEQYF.

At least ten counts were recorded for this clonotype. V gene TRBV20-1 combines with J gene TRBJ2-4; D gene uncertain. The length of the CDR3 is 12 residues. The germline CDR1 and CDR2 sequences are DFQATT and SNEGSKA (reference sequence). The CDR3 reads CAPDGPKNIQYF. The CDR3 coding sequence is TGCGCCCCGGACGGCCCCAAAAACATTCAGTACTTC.

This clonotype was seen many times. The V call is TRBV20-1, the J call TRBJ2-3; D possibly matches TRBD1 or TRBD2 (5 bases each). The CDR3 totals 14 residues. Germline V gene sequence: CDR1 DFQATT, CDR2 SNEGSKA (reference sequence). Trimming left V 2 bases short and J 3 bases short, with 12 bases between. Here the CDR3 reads CSARFGGVTDTQYF. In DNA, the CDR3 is TGCAGTGCTAGATTTGGGGGAGTAACAGATACGCAGTATTTT.

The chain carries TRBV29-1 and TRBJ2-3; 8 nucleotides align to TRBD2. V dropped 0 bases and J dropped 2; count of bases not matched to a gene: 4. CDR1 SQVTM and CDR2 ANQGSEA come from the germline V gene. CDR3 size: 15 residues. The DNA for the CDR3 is TGCAGCGTTGAAGATATAGCGGGGACCACAGATACGCAGTATTTT. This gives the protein CSVEDIAGTTDTQYF.

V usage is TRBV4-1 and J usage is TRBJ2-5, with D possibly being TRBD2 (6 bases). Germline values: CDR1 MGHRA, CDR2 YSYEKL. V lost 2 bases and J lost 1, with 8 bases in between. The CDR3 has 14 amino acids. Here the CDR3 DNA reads TGCGCCAGCAGCCAAAAGGGACTCCAAGAGACCCAGTACTTC. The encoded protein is CASSQKGLQETQYF.

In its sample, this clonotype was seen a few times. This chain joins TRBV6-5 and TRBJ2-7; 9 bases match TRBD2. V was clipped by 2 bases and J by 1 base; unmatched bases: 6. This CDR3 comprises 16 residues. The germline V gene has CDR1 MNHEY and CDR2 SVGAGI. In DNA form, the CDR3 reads TGTGCCAGCAGTTACAGATGGACTAGCGAGTCCTACGAGCAGTACTTC. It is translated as CASSYRWTSESYEQYF.

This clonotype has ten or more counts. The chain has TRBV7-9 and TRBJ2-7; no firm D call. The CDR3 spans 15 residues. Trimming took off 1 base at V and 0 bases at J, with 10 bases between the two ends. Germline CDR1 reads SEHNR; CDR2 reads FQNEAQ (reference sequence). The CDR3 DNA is TGTGCCAGCAGCTTAGTTATCGGCAGCTCCTACGAGCAGTACTTC. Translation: CASSLVIGSSYEQYF.

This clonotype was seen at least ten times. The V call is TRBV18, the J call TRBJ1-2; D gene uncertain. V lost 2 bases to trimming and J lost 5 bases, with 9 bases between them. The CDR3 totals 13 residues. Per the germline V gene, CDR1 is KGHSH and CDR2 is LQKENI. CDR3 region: CASSPENMYGYTF. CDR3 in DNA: TGTGCCAGCTCACCAGAAAACATGTATGGCTACACCTTC.

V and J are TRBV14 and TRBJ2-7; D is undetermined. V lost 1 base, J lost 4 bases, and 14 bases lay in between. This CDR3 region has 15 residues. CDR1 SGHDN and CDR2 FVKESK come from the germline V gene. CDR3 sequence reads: CASSQVYKGKYEQYF. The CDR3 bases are TGTGCCAGCAGCCAAGTCTACAAGGGAAAATACGAGCAGTACTTC. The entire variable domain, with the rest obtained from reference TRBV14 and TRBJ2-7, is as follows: EAGVTQFPSHSVIEKGQTVTLRCDPISGHDNLYWYRRVMGKEIKFLLHFVKESKQDESGMPNNRFLAERTGGTYSTLKVQPAELEDSGVYFCASSQVYKGKYEQYFGPGTRLTVT.

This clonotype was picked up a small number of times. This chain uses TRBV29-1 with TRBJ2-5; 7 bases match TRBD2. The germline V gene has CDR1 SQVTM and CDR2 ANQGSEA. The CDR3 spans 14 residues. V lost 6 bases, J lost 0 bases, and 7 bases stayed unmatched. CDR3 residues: CSVASGTYQETQYF. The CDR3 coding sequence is TGCAGCGTCGCGAGCGGGACCTACCAAGAGACCCAGTACTTC.

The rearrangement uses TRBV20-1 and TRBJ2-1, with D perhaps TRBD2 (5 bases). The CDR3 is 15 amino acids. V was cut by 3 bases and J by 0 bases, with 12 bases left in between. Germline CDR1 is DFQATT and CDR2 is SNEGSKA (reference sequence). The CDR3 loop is CSARAGESSYNEQFF. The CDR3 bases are TGCAGTGCTAGGGCGGGCGAGAGCTCCTACAATGAGCAGTTCTTC.

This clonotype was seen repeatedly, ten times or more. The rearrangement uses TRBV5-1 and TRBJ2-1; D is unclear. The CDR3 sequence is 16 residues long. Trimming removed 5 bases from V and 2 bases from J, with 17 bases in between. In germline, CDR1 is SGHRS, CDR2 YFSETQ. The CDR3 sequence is CASSWRDRAPYNEQFF. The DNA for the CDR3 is TGCGCCAGCAGTTGGAGAGACCGAGCGCCCTACAATGAGCAGTTCTTC. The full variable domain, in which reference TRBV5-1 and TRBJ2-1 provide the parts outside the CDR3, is KAGVTQTPRYLIKTRGQQVTLSCSPISGHRSVSWYQQTPGQGLQFLFEYFSETQRNKGNFPGRFSGRQFSNSRSEMNVSTLELGDSALYLCASSWRDRAPYNEQFFGPGTRLTVL.

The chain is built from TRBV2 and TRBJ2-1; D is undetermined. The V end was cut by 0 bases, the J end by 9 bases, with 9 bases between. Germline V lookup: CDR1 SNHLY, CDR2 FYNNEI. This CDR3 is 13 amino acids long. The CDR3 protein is CASSEALGFEQFF. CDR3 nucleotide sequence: TGTGCCAGCAGTGAAGCGCTGGGTTTTGAGCAGTTCTTC.

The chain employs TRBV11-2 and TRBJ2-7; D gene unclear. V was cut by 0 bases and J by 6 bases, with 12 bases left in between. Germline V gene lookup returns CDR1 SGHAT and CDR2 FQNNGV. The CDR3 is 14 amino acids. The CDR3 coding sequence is TGTGCCAGCAGCTTAGATCATCGAAGGAGCGAGCAGTACTTC. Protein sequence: CASSLDHRRSEQYF.

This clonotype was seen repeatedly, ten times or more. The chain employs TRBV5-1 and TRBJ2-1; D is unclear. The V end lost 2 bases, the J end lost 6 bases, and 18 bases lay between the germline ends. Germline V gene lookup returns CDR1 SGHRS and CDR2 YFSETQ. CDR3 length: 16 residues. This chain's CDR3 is CASSFPPPLETNEQFF. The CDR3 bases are TGCGCCAGCAGCTTCCCCCCACCTTTAGAGACCAATGAGCAGTTCTTC.

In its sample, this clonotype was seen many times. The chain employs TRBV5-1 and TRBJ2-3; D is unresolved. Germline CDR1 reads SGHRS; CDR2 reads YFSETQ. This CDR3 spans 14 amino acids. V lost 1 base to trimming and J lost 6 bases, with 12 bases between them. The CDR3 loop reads CASSLLRRADTQYF. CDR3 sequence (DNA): TGCGCCAGCAGCTTGCTCAGACGTGCGGATACGCAGTATTTT. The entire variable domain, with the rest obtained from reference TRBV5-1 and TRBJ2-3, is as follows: KAGVTQTPRYLIKTRGQQVTLSCSPISGHRSVSWYQQTPGQGLQFLFEYFSETQRNKGNFPGRFSGRQFSNSRSEMNVSTLELGDSALYLCASSLLRRADTQYFGPGTRLTVL.

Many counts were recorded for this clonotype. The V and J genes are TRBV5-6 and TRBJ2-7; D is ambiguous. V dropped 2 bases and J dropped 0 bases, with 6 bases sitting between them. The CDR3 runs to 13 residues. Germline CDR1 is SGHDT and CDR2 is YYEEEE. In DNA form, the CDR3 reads TGTGCCAGCAGCTTTTTAAACTCCTACGAGCAGTACTTC. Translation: CASSFLNSYEQYF. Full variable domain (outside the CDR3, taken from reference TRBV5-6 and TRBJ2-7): DAGVTQSPTHLIKTRGQQVTLRCSPKSGHDTVSWYQQALGQGPQFIFQYYEEEERQRGNFPDRFSGHQFPNYSSELNVNALLLGDSALYLCASSFLNSYEQYFGPGTRLTVT.

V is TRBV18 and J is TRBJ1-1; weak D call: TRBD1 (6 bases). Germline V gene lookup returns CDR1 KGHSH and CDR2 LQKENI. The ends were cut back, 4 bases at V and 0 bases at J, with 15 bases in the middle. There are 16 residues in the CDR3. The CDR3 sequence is CASSQGRGRVNTEAFF. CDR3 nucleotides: TGTGCCAGCTCACAGGGCAGGGGACGAGTGAACACTGAAGCTTTCTTT.

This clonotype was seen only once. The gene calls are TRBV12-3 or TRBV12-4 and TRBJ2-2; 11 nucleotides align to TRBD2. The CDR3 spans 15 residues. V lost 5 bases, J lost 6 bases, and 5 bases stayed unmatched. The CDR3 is CASSLLAGVPGELFF. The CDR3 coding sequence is TGTGCCAGCAGTCTACTAGCGGGAGTACCCGGGGAGCTGTTTTTT.

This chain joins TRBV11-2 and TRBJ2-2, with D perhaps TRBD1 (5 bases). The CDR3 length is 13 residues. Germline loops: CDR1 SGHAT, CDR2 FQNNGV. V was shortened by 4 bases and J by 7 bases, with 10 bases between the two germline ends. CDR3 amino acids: CASSSDRVGELFF. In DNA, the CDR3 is TGTGCCAGCAGCTCAGACAGAGTCGGGGAGCTGTTTTTT.

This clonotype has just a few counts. The CDR3 DNA reads as TGTGCCAGTAGTTCCCGACAGGTCTATAATTCACCCCTCCACTTT. It encodes CASSSRQVYNSPLHF. V is TRBV19 and J is TRBJ1-6; TRBD1 might be the D (6 bases). Germline V gene sequence: CDR1 LNHDA, CDR2 SQIVND (reference sequence). The V gene lost 5 bases and the J gene lost 3 bases, with 11 bases spanning the gap. The CDR3 consists of 15 residues.